Listed here are 16 T cell receptor beta chains from one sample, sequenced in a study of shared clonotypes between healthy human individuals. CD45RO-negative cells were positively selected for CCR7, leaving out terminally differentiated effector memory CD45RA+ cells. The data were produced by immunoSEQ multiplex PCR, yet TCRdb's version contains in-frame clones alone and is incomplete. In the table there are millions of clones, roughly 91% of which are singletons. Sequenced input: naive CD8+ T cells from PBMCs. These receptors originate from a man aged 18 to 29 in good health. Some clones in this sample may be carry-over from other donors' samples.

V usage is TRBV19 and J usage is TRBJ2-1; tentatively, D is TRBD2 (6 bases). The germline V gene encodes CDR1 LNHDA and CDR2 SQIVND (reference sequence). This CDR3 is 16 amino acids long. The V end was cut by 3 bases, the J end by 7 bases, with 19 bases between. In DNA form, the CDR3 reads TGTGCCAGTAGTATTGGAGGGCCCCCGTATCGAAATGAGCAGTTCTTC. Its protein product is CASSIGGPPYRNEQFF.

The V gene is TRBV4-3, the J gene TRBJ2-5; D may correspond to TRBD1 or TRBD2 (5 bases each). Gene TRBJ2-7 matches the end of the DNA better, so the J call may be wrong. Germline V gene lookup returns CDR1 LGHNA and CDR2 YSLEER. This CDR3 has 14 amino acids. The CDR3: CASSQDQGPYEQYF. The CDR3 DNA follows: TGCGCCAGCAGCCAAGACCAGGGACCCTACGAGCAGTACTTC.

In this sample, this clone turned up once. The genes are TRBV6-1 and TRBJ1-5; possibly TRBD1 for D (6 bases). Germline loops: CDR1 MNHNS, CDR2 SASEGT. The CDR3 is made up of 15 amino acids. Trimming stripped 10 bases from V and 0 bases from J, with 16 bases between. CDR3 loop: CAIEVWGHSNQPQHF. For the CDR3, the DNA is TGTGCCATTGAGGTTTGGGGACATAGCAATCAGCCCCAGCATTTT.

CDR3: CASSLEPSYQPQHF. The CDR3, as DNA: TGCGCCAGCAGCTTGGAGCCCAGTTATCAGCCCCAGCATTTT. The rearrangement joins TRBV5-1 to TRBJ1-5; D gene ambiguous. The CDR3 covers 14 residues. V lost 0 bases to trimming and J lost 5 bases, with 9 bases between them. The germline V gene encodes CDR1 SGHRS and CDR2 YFSETQ.

The chain joins TRBV7-3 to TRBJ2-2; 7 bases fit TRBD2. The CDR3 extends over 16 amino acids. From germline, CDR1 is SGHTA and CDR2 FQGTGA. Unmatched junction bases numbered 8, after V lost 3 bases and J lost 4 bases. The CDR3, as DNA: TGTGCCAGCAGCTTTTTACCTGGCGGGAGCACCGGGGAGCTGTTTTTT. This translates into CASSFLPGGSTGELFF.

Points on this clone: Other nucleotide sequences from this sample produce the same CDR3. The chain has TRBV5-1 and TRBJ2-1; D remains ambiguous. V lost 4 bases and J 6 bases, leaving 5 bases between the germline ends. The CDR3 is 11 residues long. Germline CDR1 is SGHRS and CDR2 is YFSETQ. The chain's CDR3 is CASSGSNEQFF. The CDR3 bases are TGCGCCAGCAGCGGAAGCAATGAGCAGTTCTTC.

The genes are TRBV29-1 and TRBJ2-1; D is possibly TRBD1 or TRBD2 (6 bases each). Germline V CDR1 and CDR2: SQVTM, ANQGSEA. V was pared by 6 bases and J by 6 bases, with 21 bases between. This CDR3 has 15 residues. The CDR3 region is CSVPNGGRVGNEQFF. Written as DNA, the CDR3 is TGCAGCGTCCCAAACGGGGGCAGGGTGGGCAATGAGCAGTTCTTC.

The CDR3 bases are TGCGCCAGCAGCCGTCGGCGGGTAGAGAACTCCTACAATGAGCAGTTCTTC. The encoded protein is CASSRRRVENSYNEQFF. The V gene is TRBV5-1, the J gene TRBJ2-1; the D gene is possibly TRBD2 (5 bases). The CDR3 sequence is 17 residues long. Trimming left V 4 bases short and J 0 bases short, with 17 bases between. CDR1 is SGHRS, CDR2 YFSETQ, per germline.

Here the CDR3 DNA reads TGTGCCAGCAGCGTGGGACCGACGAACACCGGGGAGCTGTTTTTT. Amino acid sequence: CASSVGPTNTGELFF. The V call is TRBV13, the J call TRBJ2-2; D is possibly TRBD1 or TRBD2 (5 bases each). The CDR3 spans 15 residues. Trimming took 5 bases from V and 0 from J, leaving 10 bases between them. Per the germline V gene, CDR1 is PRHDT and CDR2 is FYEKMQ (reference sequence).

Turning to this clone: This CDR3 is also generated by other DNA sequences in the sample. J is TRBJ2-1 and V is TRBV6-5; D is possibly TRBD2 (5 bases). The CDR3 has 13 amino acids. CDR1 is MNHEY and CDR2 is SVGAGI in the germline V gene. Trimming removed 7 bases from V and 4 bases from J, with 11 bases in between. CDR3 in amino acids: CASTRLPYNEQFF. In DNA form, the CDR3 reads TGTGCCAGCACAAGACTACCTTACAATGAGCAGTTCTTC.

The chain recombines TRBV5-5 with TRBJ2-2; D may be TRBD1 (6 bases). This CDR3 has 14 amino acids. Trimming removed 4 bases from V and 7 bases from J, with 14 bases in between. Germline-derived CDR1 and CDR2 are SGHKS and YYEKEE (reference sequence). This CDR3 reads CASSPGTSHGELFF. CDR3 in DNA: TGTGCCAGCAGCCCCGGGACATCCCACGGGGAGCTGTTTTTT. The whole variable domain, filled in from reference TRBV5-5 and TRBJ2-2, reads DAGVTQSPTHLIKTRGQQVTLRCSPISGHKSVSWYQQVLGQGPQFIFQYYEKEERGRGNFPDRFSARQFPNYSSELNVNALLLGDSALYLCASSPGTSHGELFFGEGSRLTVL.

The chain is built from TRBV4-1 and TRBJ2-1; no clear D. Trimming left V 0 bases short and J 8 bases short, with 11 bases between. In germline, CDR1 is MGHRA, CDR2 YSYEKL. The CDR3 consists of 14 residues. The CDR3 DNA reads as TGCGCCAGCAGCCAAGATGCCGCGTTGTATGAGCAGTTCTTC. As protein: CASSQDAALYEQFF.

The chain links TRBV6-5 to TRBJ2-1; either TRBD1 or TRBD2 may supply D (5 bases each). Trimming removed 6 bases at V and 8 bases at J, with 20 bases between. Germline CDR1 is MNHEY and CDR2 is SVGAGI. The CDR3 has 15 amino acids. DNA of the CDR3: TGTGCCAGCAGGAACCGGGACGGACGACGTGATGAGCAGTTCTTC. This translates into CASRNRDGRRDEQFF.

The chain joins TRBV7-9 to TRBJ2-7, with D unclear. The CDR3 covers 13 residues. Germline values: CDR1 SEHNR, CDR2 FQNEAQ (reference sequence). Trimming removed 5 bases at V and 5 bases at J, with 13 bases between. Here the CDR3 DNA reads TGTGCCAGCAGCCCCCCGGGCACAAACGAGCAGTACTTC. It codes for CASSPPGTNEQYF. The variable domain in full, with the rest retrieved from reference TRBV7-9 and TRBJ2-7, is DTGVSQNPRHKITKRGQNVTFRCDPISEHNRLYWYRQTLGQGPEFLTYFQNEAQLEKSRLLSDRFSAERPKGSFSTLEIQRTEQGDSAMYLCASSPPGTNEQYFGPGTRLTVT.

The chain is built from TRBV28 and TRBJ1-2; D possibly corresponds to TRBD1 (6 bases). V lost 7 bases, J lost 6 bases, and 21 bases lay in between. CDR3 length: 15 amino acids. Germline CDR1 reads MDHEN; CDR2 reads SYDVKM. The CDR3 reads CASNTPAGGADGYTF. CDR3 nucleotide sequence: TGTGCCAGCAACACTCCCGCGGGGGGGGCGGATGGCTACACCTTC.

This sequence joins TRBV29-1 and TRBJ2-7, with D unresolved. CDR1 and CDR2 from the germline V gene are SQVTM and ANQGSEA. The CDR3 contains 13 residues. Deletions cut 2 bases from V and 1 base from J, with 9 bases between. In DNA form, the CDR3 reads TGCAGCGTTGAACTCCCCGATTCCTACGAGCAGTACTTC. Translating it yields CSVELPDSYEQYF.